Following are 19 T cell receptor beta chains from one sample sequenced in a study of blood T cell repertoires in COVID-19. Method: immunoSEQ multiplex PCR; TCRdb's copy keeps in-frame clones and lacks some. The sample includes fewer than 60,000 clones, approximately 83% of them seen just once. The source material was peripheral blood. These receptors were obtained from a man older than 75 with COVID-19, enrolled during active disease.

This clone showed up just a few times. This rearrangement joins TRBV6-2 or TRBV6-3 to TRBJ2-6; the match to TRBD1 covers 8 bases. Germline-derived CDR1 and CDR2 are MNHEY and SVGEGT. The ends lost 0 bases at V and 1 base at J; junction bases unmatched: 5. This CDR3 has 18 residues. The DNA of the CDR3 is TGTGCCAGCAGTTACTCGGGGACAGGCATTTCTGGGGCCAACGTCCTGACTTTC. Protein product: CASSYSGTGISGANVLTF.

The chain uses TRBV28 and TRBJ1-2, with D perhaps matching TRBD1 (6 bases). Germline CDR1 and CDR2: MDHEN and SYDVKM. V lost 6 bases to trimming and J lost 8 bases, with 19 bases between them. This CDR3 is built from 14 residues. The CDR3 protein is CASRPSPLGAGYTF. CDR3 in DNA: TGTGCCAGCAGACCCTCCCCCCTGGGGGCCGGCTACACCTTC.

This chain uses TRBV4-2 with TRBJ1-1, with D possibly being TRBD1 (5 bases). Germline V gene data show CDR1 as LGHNA and CDR2 as YNFKEQ. Trimming took off 0 bases at V and 1 base at J, with 12 bases between the two ends. The CDR3 length is 16 residues. CDR3 residues: CASSQEQRGGNTEAFF. CDR3 DNA sequence: TGTGCCAGCAGCCAAGAGCAACGCGGGGGGAACACTGAAGCTTTCTTT.

V and J are TRBV4-3 and TRBJ2-6; D ambiguous. V was shortened by 1 base and J by 0 bases, with 7 bases between the two germline ends. The CDR3 consists of 16 residues. Germline V lookup: CDR1 LGHNA, CDR2 YSLEER. The CDR3 loop is CASSQARGSGANVLTF. In DNA form, the CDR3 reads TGCGCCAGCAGCCAAGCGAGAGGCTCTGGGGCCAACGTCCTGACTTTC.

The V call is TRBV5-1, the J call TRBJ1-1, with TRBD1 matching 9 bases. This CDR3 has 14 amino acids. J was trimmed by 5 bases and V by 4 bases; bases with no gene match: 6. Looked up from germline, CDR1 is SGHRS and CDR2 is YFSETQ. CDR3 DNA: TGCGCCAGCAGCCCTGGACAGGGGTTTACTGAAGCTTTCTTT. Translated, it gives CASSPGQGFTEAFF.

With respect to this clone: Its ends do not fully match the called genes, so a read error is possible. The chain links TRBV30 to TRBJ2-7, with TRBD1 matching 11 bases. The CDR3 consists of 12 residues. CDR1 is GTSNPN and CDR2 is SVGIG in the germline V gene (reference sequence). The CDR3 protein is CAWSDLRDRGIF. The CDR3 DNA sequence: TGTGCCTGGAGTGACCTCCGGGACAGGGGGATTTTC.

The chain uses TRBV7-9 and TRBJ1-2; 7 bases agree with TRBD1. V gave up 1 base and J gave up 5 bases; unmatched junction bases: 19. CDR1 is SEHNR, CDR2 FQNEAQ, per germline (reference sequence). The CDR3 contains 19 residues. CDR3 sequence reads: CASSLDPGRRGRRGYGYTF. CDR3 coding DNA: TGTGCCAGCAGCTTAGATCCTGGTCGAAGGGGGCGGAGAGGTTATGGCTACACCTTC.

This clone occurred once. This CDR3 reads CASSRNSGGGQETQYF. Here the CDR3 DNA reads TGTGCCAGCAGCCGGAATTCAGGGGGCGGACAAGAGACCCAGTACTTC. The rearrangement uses TRBV7-9 and TRBJ2-5; 8 nucleotides align to TRBD1. CDR3 length: 16 residues. J gave up 2 bases and V 5 bases, and 10 bases lay outside the gene matches. Looked up from germline, CDR1 is SEHNR and CDR2 is FQNEAQ (reference sequence).

The V gene is TRBV30, the J gene TRBJ2-7, with TRBD1 matching over 11 bases. Germline V gene sequence: CDR1 GTSNPN, CDR2 SVGIG (reference sequence). V lost 4 bases to trimming and J lost 3 bases; unmatched junction nucleotides: 5. The CDR3 is made up of 14 amino acids. The DNA for the CDR3 is TGTGCCTGGACCCTGGACAGGGGGCTCTACGAGCAGTACTTC. Translation: CAWTLDRGLYEQYF.

The chain links TRBV19 to TRBJ1-1, with D unresolved. The CDR3 totals 13 residues. Trimming left V 5 bases short and J 0 bases short, with 7 bases between. CDR1 is LNHDA, CDR2 SQIVND, per germline (reference sequence). The CDR3 sequence is CASSPPVNTEAFF. In nucleotides, the CDR3 is TGTGCCAGTAGTCCCCCAGTGAACACTGAAGCTTTCTTT.

The chain couples TRBV5-6 to TRBJ1-1; D may be TRBD1 (5 bases). Per the germline V gene, CDR1 is SGHDT and CDR2 is YYEEEE. V dropped 0 bases and J dropped 1 base, with 13 bases sitting between them. This CDR3 comprises 16 residues. CDR3 sequence: CASSLAWAGRNTEAFF. The CDR3 bases are TGTGCCAGCAGCTTGGCGTGGGCAGGGCGGAACACTGAAGCTTTCTTT.

The chain uses TRBV3-1 (or the pseudogene TRBV3-2) and TRBJ1-1; D is possibly TRBD1 (6 bases). Germline-derived CDR1 and CDR2 are LGHDT and YNNKEL (reference sequence). Trimming took 2 bases from V and 4 from J, leaving 11 bases between them. The CDR3 is 14 residues long. For the CDR3, the DNA is TGTGCCAGCAGCCAAAGGGGGTCTGGCACTGAAGCTTTCTTT. As protein: CASSQRGSGTEAFF.

The rearrangement links TRBV6-2 or TRBV6-3 to TRBJ1-2; D remains unclear. Germline V gives CDR1 MNHEY, CDR2 SVGEGT. Trimming took off 2 bases at V and 3 bases at J, with 16 bases between the two ends. This CDR3 region has 16 residues. CDR3 nucleotides: TGTGCCAGCAGTTACGGCCCCAGTTTCACGCACTATGGCTACACCTTC. Amino acids: CASSYGPSFTHYGYTF.

V and J are TRBV6-2 or TRBV6-3 and TRBJ2-7; possibly TRBD2 for D (5 bases). Trimming stripped 0 bases from V and 4 bases from J, with 16 bases between. Per the germline V gene, CDR1 is MNHEY and CDR2 is SVGEGT. The CDR3 extends over 16 amino acids. CDR3 in DNA: TGTGCCAGCAGTTACTCGAGAGCGCTAGCTAAATACGAGCAGTACGTC. It specifies CASSYSRALAKYEQYV.

This clone has a handful of counts. The V and J genes are TRBV25-1 and TRBJ2-3; 10 bases line up with TRBD1. With 2 bases clipped from V and 3 bases from J, the junction kept 2 bases outside the gene matches. Germline V gene data show CDR1 as MGHDK and CDR2 as SYGVNS. CDR3 size: 15 residues. CDR3 DNA sequence: TGTGCCAGCAGTGAAGGGGACAGGGGAACAGATACGCAGTATTTT. Translation gives CASSEGDRGTDTQYF. The full variable domain, rest sourced from reference TRBV25-1 and TRBJ2-3, is EADIYQTPRYLVIGTGKKITLECSQTMGHDKMYWYQQDPGMELHLIHYSYGVNSTEKGDLSSESTVSRIRTEHFPLTLESARPSHTSQYLCASSEGDRGTDTQYFGPGTRLTVL.

The rearrangement links TRBV7-5 to TRBJ2-5; the table's D call of TRBD2 was not tested on the DNA. TRBV7-5 is given as a pseudogene. The CDR3 consists of 16 residues. This CDR3 is CARKPGPGGVGETQYF. DNA for the CDR3: TGTGCCAGAAAGCCGGGCCCGGGGGGGGTCGGAGAGACCCAGTACTTC.

For this clone: A read error may account for a junction end that differs from germline. This same CDR3 is encoded by further DNA sequences in the sample. The chain employs TRBV19 and TRBJ1-2; D remains ambiguous. Per germline, CDR1 LNHDA and CDR2 SQIVND (reference sequence). This CDR3 has 14 residues. CDR3: CASGRFGSNYGYTF. The CDR3 bases are TGCGCCAGTGGCCGGTTCGGGTCAAACTATGGCTACACCTTC.

The genes are TRBV5-4 and TRBJ2-6; D is perhaps TRBD1 (7 bases). V lost 6 bases, J lost 3 bases, and 22 bases lay in between. Germline CDR1 SGHNT, CDR2 YYREEE (reference sequence). The CDR3 runs 18 residues. The CDR3 coding sequence is TGTGCCAGCACCGCAGGGGGGCCTTCTTTTGGTGGGGCCAACGTCCTGACTTTC. Protein sequence: CASTAGGPSFGGANVLTF.

The J gene is TRBJ1-2, the V gene TRBV9; D perhaps matches TRBD1 (5 bases). This CDR3 has 16 residues. Trimming took off 4 bases at V and 6 bases at J, with 22 bases between the two ends. Germline loops: CDR1 SGDLS, CDR2 YYNGEE. CDR3 DNA sequence: TGTGCCAGCAGCACGAGCCGGGAGACCGCAGGGAATGGCTACACCTTC. Translated, it gives CASSTSRETAGNGYTF. The entire variable domain, with the rest obtained from reference TRBV9 and TRBJ1-2, is as follows: DSGVTQTPKHLITATGQRVTLRCSPRSGDLSVYWYQQSLDQGLQFLIQYYNGEERAKGNILERFSAQQFPDLHSELNLSSLELGDSALYFCASSTSRETAGNGYTFGSGTRLTVV.